A single sample is the source of the 18 T cell receptor beta chains below, sequenced in a study of PD-1 blockade in classical Hodgkin lymphoma. Using immunoSEQ multiplex PCR, the repertoire was profiled, and TCRdb retains in-frame clones only, with some absent. Counted here are about 92,000 clones, 83% occurring once; the ten biggest clones make up 15% to 20%. Time point here: cycle 4 day 1 (C4D1), after less than seven weeks of nivolumab. Brentuximab vedotin exposure varied, and every patient relapsed after autologous stem cell transplantation. Sequences were derived from peripheral blood mononuclear cells (PBMCs), sampled before the fourth cycle of nivolumab. The source is a human donor with classical Hodgkin lymphoma.

CDR3 loop: CASRVRGAGELFF. The CDR3, as DNA: TGTGCCAGCAGGGTCCGGGGGGCCGGGGAGCTGTTTTTT. The chain combines TRBV6-5 with TRBJ2-2, with 7 bases that match TRBD2. Losses at the gene ends were 6 bases for V and 6 bases for J; bases not matched to a gene: 4. CDR3 length: 13 residues. CDR1 MNHEY and CDR2 SVGAGI come from the germline V gene.

This chain uses TRBV2 with TRBJ2-1, with 9 bases fitting TRBD2. The ends lost 7 bases at V and 8 bases at J; junction bases unmatched: 6. This CDR3 spans 13 amino acids. Germline V gene data show CDR1 as SNHLY and CDR2 as FYNNEI. The CDR3 reads CASIMLAGYEQFF. The CDR3 nucleotides are TGTGCCAGCATCATGCTAGCGGGGTATGAGCAGTTCTTC.

CDR3 in amino acids: CASSQGLASYEQYF. In DNA form, the CDR3 reads TGTGCCAGCAGCCAGGGACTAGCGTCTTACGAGCAGTACTTC. The rearrangement uses TRBV4-2 and TRBJ2-7; 10 positions agree with TRBD2. The CDR3 totals 14 residues. V shed 3 bases, J shed 4 bases, and the junction held 3 bases outside the gene matches. Germline-derived CDR1 and CDR2 are LGHNA and YNFKEQ.

The chain employs TRBV5-1 and TRBJ2-1; no firm D call. Germline assignment: CDR1 SGHRS and CDR2 YFSETQ. The CDR3 is 14 residues long. The V gene lost 0 bases and the J gene lost 4 bases, with 8 bases spanning the gap. The CDR3 reads CASSLEPQYNEQFF. Here the CDR3 DNA reads TGCGCCAGCAGCTTGGAGCCCCAATACAATGAGCAGTTCTTC.

This clone was picked up a small number of times. The V gene is TRBV28, the J gene TRBJ2-1, with 11 nucleotides matching TRBD2. Germline V CDR1 and CDR2: MDHEN, SYDVKM. CDR3 length: 19 amino acids. With 3 bases clipped from V and 3 bases from J, the junction kept 13 bases outside the gene matches. The DNA for the CDR3 is TGTGCCAGCAGTTTCGGGGAGGGACTAGCGGTTTGGGACTACAATGAGCAGTTCTTC. Translation gives CASSFGEGLAVWDYNEQFF.

This clone has only one observation. The gene calls are TRBV21-1 and TRBJ2-7; the table's D call, TRBD2, has no DNA check behind it. TRBV21-1 is given as a pseudogene. The CDR3 loop spans 14 amino acids. The CDR3 here is CASSKALPADEQYF. CDR3 DNA: TGTGCCAGCAGCAAAGCGCTTCCAGCGGACGAGCAGTACTTC.

V is TRBV5-6 and J is TRBJ2-3; maybe TRBD2 (5 bases). CDR3 length equals 13 residues. V was shortened by 2 bases and J by 6 bases, with 10 bases between the two germline ends. Looked up from germline, CDR1 is SGHDT and CDR2 is YYEEEE. The CDR3 sequence is CASSFLSEDTQYF. The CDR3 bases are TGTGCCAGCAGCTTCCTTAGCGAGGATACGCAGTATTTT.

This clone was observed a single time. V and J are TRBV7-2 and TRBJ2-7; tentative D call: TRBD2 (5 bases). From germline, CDR1 is SGHTA and CDR2 FQGNSA. The CDR3 has 15 amino acids. Trimming left V 5 bases short and J 3 bases short, with 17 bases between. The DNA of the CDR3 is TGTGCCAGCAGCCTTACGTTAGCAAGCGGCTACGAGCAGTACTTC. It is translated as CASSLTLASGYEQYF.

Written as DNA, the CDR3 is TGTGCCATCAGACCCACCCCGAACACCGGGGAGCTGTTTTTT. Translated: CAIRPTPNTGELFF. The rearrangement joins TRBV10-3 to TRBJ2-2, with D unclear. The CDR3 totals 14 residues. Germline V gives CDR1 ENHRY, CDR2 SYGVKD. Trimming shortened V by 6 bases and J by 0 bases, and 8 bases separated the two germline ends.

A few counts support this clone. The rearrangement joins TRBV2 to TRBJ2-7; 10 nucleotides match TRBD1. Losses at the gene ends were 0 bases for V and 4 bases for J; bases not matched to a gene: 3. CDR1 and CDR2 from the germline V gene are SNHLY and FYNNEI. The CDR3 covers 15 residues. The CDR3 region has the DNA TGTGCCAGCAGTGAAGCTCTGGACAGGGGGTACGAGCAGTACTTC. Amino acids: CASSEALDRGYEQYF.

Regarding this clone: Within the sample, other DNA sequences also encode this same CDR3. The chain has TRBV29-1 and TRBJ1-2, with a possible D match to TRBD1 (6 bases). This CDR3 has 12 amino acids. The V gene's germline CDR1 is SQVTM and CDR2 ANQGSEA. The V gene lost 4 bases and the J gene lost 0 bases, with 6 bases spanning the gap. The CDR3 sequence: CSVGTANYGYTF. The CDR3 DNA is TGCAGCGTTGGGACAGCTAACTATGGCTACACCTTC.

The rearrangement joins TRBV18 to TRBJ2-7; 11 nucleotides match TRBD2. The junction had 6 bases not matched to a gene; V was cut back by 6 bases and J by 5 bases. Germline CDR1 and CDR2: KGHSH and LQKENI. The CDR3 has 14 residues. CDR3 in DNA: TGTGCCAGCTCCGAAGGACTAGCGGGCAACGAGCAGTACTTC. It codes for CASSEGLAGNEQYF.

The V and J genes are TRBV30 and TRBJ1-1, with no clear D. V was cut by 3 bases and J by 5 bases, with 19 bases left in between. CDR1 GTSNPN and CDR2 SVGIG come from the germline V gene (reference sequence). CDR3 length: 15 amino acids. CDR3 protein: CAWRSPGPQRTEAFF. In nucleotides, the CDR3 is TGTGCCTGGAGGTCGCCCGGCCCCCAGCGAACTGAAGCTTTCTTT.

V gene TRBV7-9 combines with J gene TRBJ2-1; 7 nucleotides match TRBD2. CDR3 size: 16 residues. The V segment lost 4 bases and the J segment 2 bases; nucleotides outside the gene matches: 8. The germline V gene encodes CDR1 SEHNR and CDR2 FQNEAQ (reference sequence). The CDR3 DNA is TGTGCCAGCAGCTCCCTTCTAGCGGACACCTACAATGAGCAGTTCTTC. It encodes CASSSLLADTYNEQFF.

This clone was recorded once. The V and J genes are TRBV10-3 and TRBJ2-2; 7 nucleotides align to TRBD1. The ends lost 5 bases at V and 4 bases at J; junction bases unmatched: 1. Germline CDR1 and CDR2: ENHRY and SYGVKD. The CDR3 runs to 13 residues. This CDR3 is CAISPGGTGELFF. The DNA of the CDR3 is TGTGCCATCAGTCCAGGGGGCACCGGGGAGCTGTTTTTT.

The chain carries TRBV11-3 and TRBJ2-7; no clear D. This CDR3 region has 13 residues. V gave up 4 bases and J gave up 3 bases, with 10 bases separating them. From germline, CDR1 is SGHNT and CDR2 YENEEA. The CDR3 DNA reads as TGTGCCAGCAGCTCAGCGCCCAACTACGAGCAGTACTTC. This translates into CASSSAPNYEQYF.

J is TRBJ1-2 and V is TRBV10-3, with TRBD1 identical over 9 bases. V lost 6 bases to trimming and J lost 7 bases; unmatched junction nucleotides: 9. The CDR3 has 14 residues. Per germline, CDR1 ENHRY and CDR2 SYGVKD. The DNA for the CDR3 is TGTGCCATCAGCCCCGATCGACAGGGGGTTGGCTACACCTTC. Its protein is CAISPDRQGVGYTF.

The chain joins TRBV28 to TRBJ2-5; 10 bases fit TRBD2. This CDR3 comprises 17 residues. Germline CDR1 and CDR2: MDHEN and SYDVKM. Trimming removed 6 bases from V and 5 bases from J; junction bases left unmatched: 15. CDR3 residues: CASRPSSGRAMGETQYF. CDR3 DNA sequence: TGTGCCAGCAGGCCTTCTAGCGGGAGAGCTATGGGGGAGACCCAGTACTTC.